Below, one TCR beta chain is given with its context. The data derive from a study of T cell repertoires in cytomegalovirus infection. The wider study: Both a matching HLA type and CMV infection were indicated by public TCR beta signatures.

Germline CDR1 and CDR2: DFQATT and SNEGSKA (reference sequence). The trim removed 1 base at V and 4 bases at J, leaving 11 bases unmatched. The CDR3 consists of 16 residues. TCRdb analysed the reads with MiXCR anew, one entry per CDR3 protein. The sample includes under 300,000 distinct CDR3 sequences, about 18% of them seen just once. Sequenced sample: CD8+ T cells from PBMCs. This receptor was identified in a human donor in good health (CMV status not recorded). Some clones in this sample may be carry-over from other donors' samples. The rearrangement joins TRBV20-1 to TRBJ1-2, with 8 bases aligning to TRBD1. The CDR3 spells CSARVPDRGLRYGYTF. CDR3 DNA: TGCAGTGCTAGAGTCCCCGACAGGGGTCTTCGCTATGGCTACACCTTC.